The sequence of this T cell receptor (beta chain) was determined in a study of CD8 T cells in ankylosing spondylitis (dated by TCRdb to about 2017). For context, the study as a whole: The study profiled T cell receptor beta repertoires in healthy donors and ankylosing spondylitis patients to find disease-linked TCR variants. The whole study cohort included 108 healthy donors and about two dozen ankylosing spondylitis patients. Peripheral blood samples were taken, and synovial fluid was additionally collected from ankylosing spondylitis patients.

Beyond this particular receptor, the publication reports: Blood from ankylosing spondylitis patients appeared to be characterized by a TCR beta motif composed of under 10 highly homologous amino acid variants. In peripheral blood, the disease-linked clones were found at relatively low frequencies and had a CD8+ phenotype. Some motif variants had previously been reported in the synovial fluid and blood of reactive arthritis patients, which suggests shared mechanisms of disease initiation. Significant enrichment of the disease-linked clones was reported in matched synovial fluid samples from ankylosing spondylitis patients.

This sample was sequenced with an Illumina HiSeq 2500. Quantitative 5'-RACE with molecular barcodes was used to prepare TCR beta libraries. The paper's processing steps were these. Disease-linked TCR variants were identified with a new computational method built on a probabilistic model of VDJ rearrangement. TCRdb redid the processing of the public reads, applying fastp at Q25 and MiXCR, and retained in-frame beta chains. Rows with one shared CDR3 protein collapse into an entry with the most common genes and DNA. TCRdb, not the original authors, processed these V and J calls. This sample gives 500,000 or so distinct CDR3 sequences in total; roughly 5% of them show up just once. The ten most abundant clones make up roughly 3.5% of the sample. This clonotype was seen many times. This receptor's antigen is unknown. It has no much larger one-base neighbor in the sample; base qualities were not kept. Material for sequencing was blood, either unsorted or a sorted T cell fraction (not recorded which). The receptor comes from a male donor with ankylosing spondylitis.

The DNA sequence reads TGTGCCAGCAGCTTACAAAGGACTAGGGAGCAGTACTTC. Translated, this is CASSLQRTREQYF. Recombination linked TRBV7-2 to TRBJ2-7; the central 7 bases match TRBD2. For CDR1 and CDR2, the germline V gene lists SGHTA and FQGNSA. From its cysteine to its phenylalanine, the CDR3 spans 13 amino acids. The kept DNA is CDR3 alone, 39 bases in frame from the first base. Unmatched junction bases come to 5, with V trimmed by 2 bases and J by 7 bases.